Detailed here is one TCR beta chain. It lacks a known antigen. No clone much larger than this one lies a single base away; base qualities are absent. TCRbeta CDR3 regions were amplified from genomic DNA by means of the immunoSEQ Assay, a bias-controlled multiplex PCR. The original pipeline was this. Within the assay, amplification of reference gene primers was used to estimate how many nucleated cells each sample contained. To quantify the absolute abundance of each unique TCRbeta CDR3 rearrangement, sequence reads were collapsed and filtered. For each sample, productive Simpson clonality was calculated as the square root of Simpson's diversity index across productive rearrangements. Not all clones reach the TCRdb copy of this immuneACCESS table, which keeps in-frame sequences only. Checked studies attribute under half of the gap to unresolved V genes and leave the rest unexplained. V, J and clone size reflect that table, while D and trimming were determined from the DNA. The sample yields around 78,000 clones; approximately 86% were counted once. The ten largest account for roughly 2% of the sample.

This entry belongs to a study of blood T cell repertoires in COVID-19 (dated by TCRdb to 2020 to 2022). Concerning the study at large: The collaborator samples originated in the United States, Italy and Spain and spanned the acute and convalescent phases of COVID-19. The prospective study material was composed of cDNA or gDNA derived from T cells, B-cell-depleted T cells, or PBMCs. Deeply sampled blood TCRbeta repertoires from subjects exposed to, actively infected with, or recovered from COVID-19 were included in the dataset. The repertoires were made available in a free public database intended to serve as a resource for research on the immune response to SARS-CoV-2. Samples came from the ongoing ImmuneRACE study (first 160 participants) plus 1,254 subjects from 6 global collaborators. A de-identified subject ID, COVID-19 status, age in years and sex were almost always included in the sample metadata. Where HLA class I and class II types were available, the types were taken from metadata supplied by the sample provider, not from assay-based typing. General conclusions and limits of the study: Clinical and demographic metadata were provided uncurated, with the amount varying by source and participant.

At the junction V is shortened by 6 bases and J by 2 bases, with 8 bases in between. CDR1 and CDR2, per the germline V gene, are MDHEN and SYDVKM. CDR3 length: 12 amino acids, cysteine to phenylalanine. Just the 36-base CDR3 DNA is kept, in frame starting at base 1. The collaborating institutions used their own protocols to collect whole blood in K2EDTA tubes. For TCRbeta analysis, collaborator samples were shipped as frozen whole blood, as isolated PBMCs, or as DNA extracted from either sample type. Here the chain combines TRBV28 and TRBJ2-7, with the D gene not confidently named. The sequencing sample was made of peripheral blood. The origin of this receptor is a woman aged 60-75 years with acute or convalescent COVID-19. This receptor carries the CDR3 CASRKRAYEQYF. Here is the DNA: TGTGCCAGCAGAAAACGGGCCTACGAGCAGTACTTC.